This paragraph reports one T cell receptor beta chain. A linear amplification protocol produced the TCR libraries from around 510 ng of total RNA. In the source study's methods: Tens of thousands of TCR alpha transcripts were sequenced from 4 to 6 healthy donors. TCRdb re-called the reads through MiXCR, storing one row per CDR3 protein. The V and J calls reflect TCRdb's pipeline rather than the authors' work. Of around 200,000 distinct CDR3 sequences in the sample, about 74% were seen once. Deletions cut 1 base from V and 1 base from J, with 10 bases between. CDR3 length equals 14 residues. Germline CDR1 and CDR2: SQVTM and ANQGSEA. These data originate in a study of healthy donors' naive CD4 and CD8 T cells. Study context: Donors spanned ages 20-25, 40-50 and 60-70 years, half female.

The sequenced sample was naive CD4+ and CD8+ T cells sorted from blood, pooled from several donors. The sequence was obtained from a pool of human donors in good health; the sample pools cells from several healthy donors. The rearrangement joins TRBV29-1 to TRBJ1-1; no reliable D call. CDR3 loop: CSVEVSPGNTEAFF. CDR3 DNA sequence: TGCAGCGTTGAAGTGTCCCCGGGGAACACTGAAGCTTTCTTT.